These 6 T cell receptor beta chains were sequenced from one sample in a study of T cell responses to AZD1222 COVID-19 vaccine. Data came from immunoSEQ multiplex PCR; TCRdb stores just in-frame clones and leaves some out. The sample has around 180,000 clones; around 92% are singletons. Sequencing was performed on peripheral blood, taken on day 0 of AZD1222 vaccination. These TCRs come from an adult in good health.

The J gene is TRBJ2-1, the V gene TRBV27, with TRBD2 identical over 11 bases. The V gene's germline CDR1 is MNHEY and CDR2 SMNVEV (reference sequence). CDR3 length: 14 residues. V was pared by 10 bases and J by 4 bases, with 6 bases of the junction left unmatched. CDR3 DNA: TGTGCCACCGGGACTAGCGGTACTTACAATGAGCAGTTCTTC. This codes for CATGTSGTYNEQFF.

This chain joins TRBV24-1 and TRBJ1-5; no clear D. This CDR3 is 15 amino acids long. Germline values: CDR1 KGHDR, CDR2 SFDVKD. V shed 2 bases and J shed 0 bases, with 7 bases lying between them. CDR3 DNA sequence: TGTGCCACCAGTGATTCAGGATATAGCAATCAGCCCCAGCATTTT. This gives the protein CATSDSGYSNQPQHF.

The chain carries TRBV7-6 and TRBJ1-2; D possibly corresponds to TRBD1 (5 bases). Trimming shortened V by 3 bases and J by 8 bases, and 16 bases separated the two germline ends. CDR1 and CDR2 (germline): SGHVS, FNYEAQ. This CDR3 comprises 14 residues. The CDR3 bases are TGTGCCAGCAGCTTCGGGGGGGAAGGCGAGGGCTACACCTTC. It encodes CASSFGGEGEGYTF.

The rearrangement links TRBV9 to TRBJ1-1, with D possibly matching TRBD1 (5 bases). CDR1 SGDLS and CDR2 YYNGEE come from the germline V gene. CDR3 size: 13 residues. V was clipped by 4 bases and J by 5 bases, with 12 bases between them. The CDR3 protein is CASSTQGETEAFF. In DNA, the CDR3 is TGTGCCAGCAGCACCCAGGGTGAGACTGAAGCTTTCTTT.

The chain is built from TRBV6-6 and TRBJ2-1; the D gene is possibly TRBD2 (5 bases). V gave up 5 bases and J gave up 4 bases, with 21 bases separating them. CDR3 length equals 17 residues. Germline CDR1 MNHNY, CDR2 SVGAGI (reference sequence). As DNA, the CDR3 is TGTGCCAGCAGTCAACGCTTCCGGGGAGACCTTTACAATGAGCAGTTCTTC. Its protein product is CASSQRFRGDLYNEQFF.

The genes are TRBV4-2 and TRBJ2-7, with 8 bases identical to TRBD2. J lost 4 bases, V lost 1 base, and 6 bases had no gene match. Germline V gene lookup returns CDR1 LGHNA and CDR2 YNFKEQ. This CDR3 has 15 residues. The CDR3 here is CASSQGSGDQYEQYV. The CDR3 DNA is TGTGCCAGCAGCCAAGGTAGCGGGGACCAGTACGAGCAGTACGTC.